This T cell receptor beta chain was identified in a study of Tregs in tolerant kidney transplant recipients. Overall study results and limits: Donor-specific Treg expansion exceeded global Treg expansion in tolerant patients, suggesting antigen drive. Validation in larger populations is needed because few patients were studied. No direct test of biological reproducibility was done here.

Profiled with immunoSEQ multiplex PCR; TCRdb holds only in-frame clones, not every one. In the table there are over 70,000 clones, around nine tenths of which are singletons. To note about this clone: The target antigen is unknown.

Mixed chimerism was transient after nonmyeloablative marrow transplants from related graft donors. Germline V gene lookup returns CDR1 MNHNY and CDR2 SVGAGI (reference sequence). The V end was cut by 2 bases, the J end by 0 bases, with 8 bases between. The CDR3 contains 16 residues. The clonotype originates from a human patient who received a combined kidney and bone marrow transplant. A share of the T cells may be of graft donor origin. The source was CD4+ T cells from blood (PBMCs), collected 24 months after the transplant. The chain couples TRBV6-6 to TRBJ1-6; no clear D gene. The CDR3 sequence is CASSYIGSSYNSPLHF. CDR3 coding DNA: TGTGCCAGCAGTTACATAGGGAGCTCCTATAATTCACCCCTCCACTTT.